These T cell receptor beta chains were read from a single sample in a study of blood T cell repertoires in COVID-19. Libraries were prepared by immunoSEQ multiplex PCR; TCRdb keeps only in-frame clonotypes and omits some of them. The table records some 160,000 clones, about four fifths of them present only once. The sample taken for sequencing was peripheral blood. These receptors were obtained from a woman between 70 and 85 years old who had recovered from COVID-19. Both conserved end residues are part of each CDR3. Each record gives: D gene, V gene, CDR3 length, clone size, J gene, CDR3 DNA, CDR3 protein. A D gene is named only where the DNA matches it firmly. Size tells how often a clone was seen (once, few, many) or the class of an expanded clone, and some rows leave it out.

.,TRBV12-3/TRBV12-4,13,.,TRBJ2-2,TGTGCCAGCCCTCCCGGGGGCGGCGGGGGAGCTGTTTTT,CASPPGGGGGAVF
.,TRBV7-2,14,.,TRBJ2-4,TGTGCCAGCAGCTTAGGAGACAGCAAAAACATTCAGTACTTC,CASSLGDSKNIQYF
TRBD1,TRBV28,14,.,TRBJ1-3,TGTGCCAGCAAGCTCAGGGGGGCTGGAAACACCATATATTTT,CASKLRGAGNTIYF
TRBD2,TRBV7-8,16,once,TRBJ2-7,TGTGCCAGCAGCTTAGTAGCGGGGGGGAGTTCCTACGAGCAGTACTTC,CASSLVAGGSSYEQYF
TRBD2,TRBV5-5,17,once,TRBJ2-3,TGTGCCAGCAGCCCGGGACTAGCGGACGCTAGCACAGATACGCAGTATTTT,CASSPGLADASTDTQYF
.,TRBV19,13,.,TRBJ1-1,TGTGCCAGTAGTAGCCAGGGGAGCACTGAAGCTTTCTTT,CASSSQGSTEAFF
TRBD2,TRBV27,18,few,TRBJ2-5,TGTGCCAGCAGACCACCGGGACTAGCGAAAGGCAGGGGGGAGACCCAGTACTTC,CASRPPGLAKGRGETQYF
.,TRBV9,13,.,TRBJ2-1,TGTGCCAGCAGCGTCGGTAGTCGAGGTGAGCAGTTCTTC,CASSVGSRGEQFF
.,TRBV3-1/TRBV3-2,13,.,TRBJ2-3,TGTGCCAGCAGCCCACTAGCCGCAGATACGCAGTATTTT,CASSPLAADTQYF
.,TRBV7-2,13,.,TRBJ1-1,TGTGCCAGCAGCTTCCTCCCGAACACTGAAGCTTTCTTT,CASSFLPNTEAFF
.,TRBV6-1,12,.,TRBJ1-2,TGTGCCAGCAGTGAGAGGGCCTATGGCTACACCTTC,CASSERAYGYTF
.,TRBV30,13,.,TRBJ2-1,TGTGCCTGGAGACGGGGGTCCCTGAATGAGCAGTTCTTC,CAWRRGSLNEQFF
.,TRBV6-5,15,.,TRBJ1-1,TGTGCCAGCAGAGCAGGACGCGGAGGTGGCACTGAAGCTTTCTTT,CASRAGRGGGTEAFF
TRBD2,TRBV3-1/TRBV3-2,16,.,TRBJ2-1,TGTGCCAGCAGCCCCCTCCCTAGCGGGGGCGGGAATGAGCAGTTCTTC,CASSPLPSGGGNEQFF
TRBD2,TRBV4-1,16,once,TRBJ2-3,TGCGCCAGCAGCCAGGGTAGCGGGGGGGCTTTATATACGCAGTATTTT,CASSQGSGGALYTQYF
.,TRBV28,16,.,TRBJ2-2,TGTGCCAGCAGCATAACGGGACACCTGAACACCGGGGAGCTGTTTTTT,CASSITGHLNTGELFF
.,TRBV4-1,14,.,TRBJ2-7,TGCGCCAGCAGCCAAGGAGGTAGTTTGTACGAGCAGTACTTC,CASSQGGSLYEQYF
TRBD1,TRBV5-1,16,.,TRBJ2-7,TGCGCCAGCAGCTTGGGTTTGGGGACAGGGGTGTACGAGCAGTACTTC,CASSLGLGTGVYEQYF
TRBD2,TRBV28,12,.,TRBJ2-1,TGTGCCAGCAGTTCTAGCGGGAGTGAGCAGTTCTTC,CASSSSGSEQFF
.,TRBV11-3,16,once,TRBJ2-1,TGTGCCAGCAGCGCAATAAGCGGCAGCTCCTACAATGAGCAGTTCTTC,CASSAISGSSYNEQFF
.,TRBV18,13,.,TRBJ1-1,TGTGCCAGCTCGCAAGGGGTGAACACTGAAGCTTTCTTT,CASSQGVNTEAFF
.,TRBV30,12,.,TRBJ1-1,TGTGCCTGGACCCGGTTCGGGACTGAAGCTTTCTTT,CAWTRFGTEAFF
TRBD2,TRBV4-3,17,.,TRBJ2-3,TGCGCCAGCAGCCAGGTGGCTAGCGGGAGTTGGTCAGATACGCAGTATTTT,CASSQVASGSWSDTQYF
.,TRBV10-3,12,.,TRBJ2-1,TGTGCCATCAGTGACCGGTCGGATGAGCAGTTCTTC,CAISDRSDEQFF
TRBD1,TRBV10-3,13,.,TRBJ1-2,TGTGCCATCACTACGACAGGGGGAGACGGCTACACCTTC,CAITTTGGDGYTF
TRBD2,TRBV6-1,13,.,TRBJ2-7,TGTGCCAGCAGTGAACGGGGGGCCTACGAGCAGTACTTC,CASSERGAYEQYF
.,TRBV5-1,14,.,TRBJ2-1,TGCGCCAGCAGCTTGCGGCGGGATGTGGATGAGCAGTTCTTC,CASSLRRDVDEQFF
.,TRBV19,16,once,TRBJ1-4,TGTGCCAGTAGTACCGAAGGGGCCCGGTGGAAGGAAAAACTGTTTTTT,CASSTEGARWKEKLFF
.,TRBV18,15,.,TRBJ2-1,TGTGCCAGCTCACCACCGCGCGGGTCCTACAATGAGCAGTTCTTC,CASSPPRGSYNEQFF
TRBD1,TRBV5-1,13,.,TRBJ1-5,TGCGCCACAAAGGGGGCTAGCAATCAGCCCCAGCATTTT,CATKGASNQPQHF
TRBD2,TRBV11-2,13,few,TRBJ2-5,TGTGCCAGCAGCTTGGAGGTTAGCGGGTCGTGGTACTTC,CASSLEVSGSWYF
.,TRBV6-6,16,.,TRBJ1-1,TGTGCCAGCACCTCCCTGGGGCCCAGGGAGGGGACTGAAGCTTTCTTT,CASTSLGPREGTEAFF
.,TRBV30,15,.,TRBJ2-5,TGTGCCTGGAGTGTAGGAGGGGCGGGCGCAGAGACCCAGTACTTC,CAWSVGGAGAETQYF
.,TRBV15,16,.,TRBJ2-1,TGTGCCACCAGCAGCCCGCGGGGGCCCCACTACAATGAGCAGTTCTTC,CATSSPRGPHYNEQFF
.,TRBV5-1,14,.,TRBJ2-7,TGCGCCAGCAGCTTGGTGGGGCCCGGGTGGGAGCAGTACTTC,CASSLVGPGWEQYF
.,TRBV7-2,13,.,TRBJ2-1,TGTGCCAGCAGAACAGGGAGAAACAATGAGCAGTTCTTC,CASRTGRNNEQFF